This TCR beta chain comes out of a study of CD8+CD57+ T cells in acquired aplastic anemia. Study at large: Quantities of DNA derived from sorted CD4+ and CD8+ cells averaged approximately 3 ug.

Before being chosen for sequencing, patients had shown CD8+CD57+ cell expansion by flow cytometry. Untreated patients provided the blood samples, with no therapy given before sampling. This clonotype was observed a few times. What it binds is not known. Study outcomes and limitations: Patients and controls shared 25 to 30 CD8+ CDR3 sequences, which appeared highly expressed in patients and within their immunodominant clones.

Germline loops: CDR1 SGHDN, CDR2 FVKESK. The CDR3 runs 13 residues. V was trimmed by 1 base and J by 8 bases, leaving 11 bases between them. Profiling of TCR beta VDJ combinations and CDR3 sequences used genomic DNA as template. TCRdb recomputed calls from the reads with MiXCR, one row per CDR3 protein. This sample carries 160,000 or so distinct CDR3 sequences, around half of them seen once, and the ten largest clones take about 1.2%. The chain has TRBV14 and TRBJ1-2; D unresolved. The source material was sorted CD4+, CD8+, or CD8+CD57+ T cells (not recorded which) from PBMCs. This receptor was taken from a human donor with aplastic anemia. This CDR3 is CASSQGGVGGYTF. CDR3 sequence (DNA): TGTGCCAGCAGCCAAGGGGGAGTGGGAGGCTACACCTTC.